Below are 7 T cell receptor beta chains sequenced from a single sample in a study of memory CD4+ T cells and cytomegalovirus serostatus. The sort gate was single viable CD3+CD4+CD8-CD45RO+ cells for memory CD4+ T cells. The protocol was immunoSEQ multiplex PCR, while the TCRdb copy is restricted to in-frame clones and leaves out a portion. The top ten clones hold around 0.5% of a sample with tens of thousands of clones, roughly 84% of them seen once. Input material: memory CD4+ T cells from blood. The receptor set was obtained from an adult in good health and CMV-seronegative. Some clones in this sample may be carry-over from other donors' samples.

The V gene is TRBV18, the J gene TRBJ2-5; possibly TRBD1 for D (5 bases). The CDR3 contains 13 residues. Germline V lookup: CDR1 KGHSH, CDR2 LQKENI. Trimming cost V 5 bases and J 2 bases, with 9 bases left between them. Here the CDR3 DNA reads TGTGCCAGCTCAACACAGGTTCAAGAGACCCAGTACTTC. This gives the protein CASSTQVQETQYF.

This clone was recorded once. The V call is TRBV6-1, the J call TRBJ1-5, with D perhaps TRBD1 (6 bases). This CDR3 comprises 13 residues. V dropped 10 bases and J dropped 1 base, with 11 bases sitting between them. Germline CDR1 and CDR2: MNHNS and SASEGT. The CDR3 loop reads CATRDTSNQPQHF. The DNA for the CDR3 is TGTGCCACCAGGGACACAAGCAATCAGCCCCAGCATTTT.

The chain joins TRBV28 to TRBJ2-5, with 10 bases identical to TRBD1. This CDR3 has 14 residues. With V trimmed by 8 bases and J by 5 bases, 8 bases remained unmatched. The germline CDR1 and CDR2 sequences are MDHEN and SYDVKM. The CDR3 loop reads CASVDRGPQETQYF. DNA of the CDR3: TGTGCCAGCGTCGACAGGGGGCCACAGGAGACCCAGTACTTC.

The chain joins TRBV10-3 to TRBJ1-3, with D unresolved. V was trimmed by 3 bases and J by 3 bases, leaving 6 bases between them. CDR3 length: 13 residues. Germline V gene data show CDR1 as ENHRY and CDR2 as SYGVKD. CDR3 sequence (DNA): TGTGCCATCAGTGAAACTTTTGGAAACACCATATATTTT. Its translation is CAISETFGNTIYF.

The genes are TRBV9 and TRBJ2-2; D perhaps matches TRBD1 (6 bases). The CDR3 extends over 15 amino acids. Germline V CDR1 and CDR2: SGDLS, YYNGEE. Trimming removed 3 bases from V and 1 base from J, with 10 bases in between. CDR3 nucleotide sequence: TGTGCCAGCAGCGCACTACAGGGGAACACCGGGGAGCTGTTTTTT. Amino acids: CASSALQGNTGELFF.

The gene calls are TRBV5-1 and TRBJ2-1; 12 bases agree with TRBD2. CDR3 size: 15 residues. Germline V gene data show CDR1 as SGHRS and CDR2 as YFSETQ. Trimming cost V 5 bases and J 0 bases; bases outside gene matches: 0. The CDR3 here is CASRTSGSSYNEQFF. CDR3 DNA: TGCGCCAGCAGGACTAGCGGGAGCTCCTACAATGAGCAGTTCTTC. Combining the CDR3 with reference TRBV5-1 and TRBJ2-1 gives the whole variable domain KAGVTQTPRYLIKTRGQQVTLSCSPISGHRSVSWYQQTPGQGLQFLFEYFSETQRNKGNFPGRFSGRQFSNSRSEMNVSTLELGDSALYLCASRTSGSSYNEQFFGPGTRLTVL.

The rearrangement joins TRBV19 to TRBJ1-2; D unclear. The germline V gene encodes CDR1 LNHDA and CDR2 SQIVND (reference sequence). The CDR3 spans 10 residues. Trimming left V 4 bases short and J 6 bases short, with 3 bases between. For the CDR3, the DNA is TGTGCCAGTAGTAAAAATGGCTACACCTTC. Protein sequence: CASSKNGYTF.